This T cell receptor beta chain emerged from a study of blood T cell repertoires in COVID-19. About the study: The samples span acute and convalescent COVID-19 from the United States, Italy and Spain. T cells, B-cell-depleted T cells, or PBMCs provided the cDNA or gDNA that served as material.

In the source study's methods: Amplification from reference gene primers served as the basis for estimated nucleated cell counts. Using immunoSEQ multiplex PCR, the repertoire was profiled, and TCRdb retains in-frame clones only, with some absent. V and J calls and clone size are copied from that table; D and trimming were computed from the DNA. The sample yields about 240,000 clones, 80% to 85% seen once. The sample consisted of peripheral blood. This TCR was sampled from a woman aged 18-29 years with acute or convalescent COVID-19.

CDR3 DNA sequence: TGTGCCAGCAGCTTAGTCGTTGGGGCTAGTCGGGGCTACACCTTC. This gives the protein CASSLVVGASRGYTF. The chain carries TRBV11-3 and TRBJ1-2; D perhaps matches TRBD1 (5 bases). V was shortened by 1 base and J by 8 bases, with 17 bases between the two germline ends. Germline V lookup: CDR1 SGHNT, CDR2 YENEEA. The CDR3 is 15 residues long. The full variable domain, its missing parts supplied by reference TRBV11-3 and TRBJ1-2, is EAGVVQSPRYKIIEKKQPVAFWCNPISGHNTLYWYLQNLGQGPELLIRYENEEAVDDSQLPKDRFSAERLKGVDSTLKIQPAELGDSAVYLCASSLVVGASRGYTFGSGTRLTVV.